This T cell receptor (beta chain) was recovered during a study of T cell responses to AZD1222 COVID-19 vaccine. Clones were read by immunoSEQ multiplex PCR, and TCRdb kept only the in-frame ones, dropping some. This table holds about 140,000 clones, 80% to 95% found once. Study-level results: Spike-specific TCR breadth and depth both grew after two AZD1222 doses. White British people made up most donors, females outnumbered males, and clonal diversity was possibly underestimated.

With regard to this clone: Its target is not known.

The TCR was taken from an adult who received the AZD1222 COVID-19 vaccine. The source was peripheral blood, collected 28 days after the second AZD1222 dose.

The CDR3 region has the DNA TGTGCCAGCAGCCAATCGGACAGGGCCTACGAGCAGTACTTC. Translating gives CASSQSDRAYEQYF. The J gene is TRBJ2-7, the V gene TRBV3-1 (or the pseudogene TRBV3-2); 8 bases line up with TRBD1. Per germline, CDR1 LGHDT and CDR2 YNNKEL (reference sequence). This CDR3 spans 14 amino acids. The J segment lost 2 bases and the V segment lost 2 bases, leaving 2 bases of the junction unmatched.